This is a list of T cell receptor beta chains from one sample in a study of tumor-infiltrating lymphocytes in primary liver carcinoma. TCRdb independently ran MiXCR on the multiplex PCR reads; one entry per CDR3 protein. In the table there are approximately 340,000 distinct CDR3 sequences, 65% of which are singletons. Source material: peripheral blood. Every receptor here comes from a man aged 40-49 years with primary liver carcinoma and hepatitis B virus infection. CDR3s include the opening cysteine and the closing phenylalanine or tryptophan. The order of the fields is V gene, D gene, clone size, J gene, CDR3 protein, CDR3 DNA. D genes are given only for firm matches. Clone size is not always given. Where it is, it says once, few, many or a class for expanded clones.

TRBV6-5	NA	NA	TRBJ1-1	CASSPSSPRGRNTEAFF	TGTGCCAGCAGTCCTTCTTCACCGAGAGGGAGAAACACTGAAGCTTTCTTT
TRBV11-2	NA	many	TRBJ2-2	CASSLVFGTGELFF	TGTGCCAGCAGCTTAGTGTTCGGCACCGGGGAGCTGTTTTTT
TRBV4-2	NA	NA	TRBJ2-3	CASSQGSAGGTDTQYF	TGTGCCAGCAGCCAAGGGTCGGCAGGGGGGACAGATACGCAGTATTTT
TRBV11-2	NA	NA	TRBJ2-1	CASSIVHEQFF	TGTGCCAGCAGCATAGTTCATGAGCAGTTCTTC
TRBV19	NA	NA	TRBJ2-7	CASRPTARAYGQYF	TGTGCCAGTCGACCGACCGCGAGGGCTTACGGGCAGTACTTC
TRBV14	NA	NA	TRBJ2-5	CASSQVSKEHQETQYF	TGTGCCAGCAGCCAAGTGAGCAAAGAACACCAAGAGACCCAGTACTTC
TRBV12-3/TRBV12-4	NA	many	TRBJ1-1	CASNHRRLNTEAFF	TGTGCCAGCAACCACCGACGGCTGAACACTGAAGCTTTCTTT
TRBV7-9	NA	NA	TRBJ2-5	CASSTLRGSKETQYF	TGTGCCAGCAGCACTCTGAGGGGTTCTAAAGAGACCCAGTACTTC
TRBV5-1	NA	NA	TRBJ2-3	CASSLNGARNTDTQYF	TGCGCCAGCAGCTTGAACGGGGCACGAAACACAGATACGCAGTATTTT
TRBV6-1	NA	once	TRBJ2-1	CASRLEKVFYNEQLF	TGTGCCAGCAGACTCGAAAAGGTCTTCTACAATGAGCAGCTCTTC
TRBV12-3/TRBV12-4	NA	NA	TRBJ2-7	CASSLRGLPSTYEKYF	TGTGCCAGCAGTTTAAGGGGTCTTCCGTCTACCTACGAGAAGTACTTC
TRBV29-1	NA	NA	TRBJ2-7	CSVEPTHHEHYF	TGCAGCGTTGAGCCGACCCACCACGAGCACTACTTC
TRBV14	TRBD2	NA	TRBJ2-1	CAGSQELAGGSQFF	TGTGCCGGCAGCCAAGAACTAGCGGGAGGATCCCAGTTCTTC
TRBV11-2	NA	NA	TRBJ2-2	CASSLESGELFF	TGTGCCAGTAGCTTAGAATCCGGGGAGCTGTTTTTT
TRBV11-2	NA	NA	TRBJ2-3	CASKDSEYLTDTQYF	TGTGCCAGTAAAGATAGTGAATACCTCACAGATACGCAGTATTTT
TRBV6-5	TRBD1	NA	TRBJ2-7	CASRSGQASSFYEQYF	TGTGCCAGCAGGTCCGGACAGGCATCATCCTTTTACGAGCAGTACTTC
TRBV6-5	TRBD2	many	TRBJ2-3	CASRNTLASSTDTQYF	TGTGCCAGCAGGAACACACTAGCGTCTAGCACAGATACGCAGTATTTT
TRBV4-2	TRBD2	few	TRBJ2-5	CASSQDRFGGRTAETQYF	TGTGCCAGCAGCCAAGATCGGTTTGGCGGGAGGACAGCGGAGACCCAGTACTTC
TRBV7-8	NA	NA	TRBJ2-7	CASSWKQEYEQYF	TGTGCCAGCAGCTGGAAACAGGAATACGAGCAGTACTTC
TRBV24-1	NA	few	TRBJ1-2	CATSVGGSDYGYIF	TGTGCCACCAGTGTCGGAGGGTCCGACTATGGCTACATCTTC
TRBV5-1	TRBD2	few	TRBJ2-1	CASSLTSGLNEQFF	TGCGCCAGCAGCCTAACTAGCGGGCTGAATGAGCAGTTCTTC
TRBV4-3	NA	once	TRBJ2-1	CASSQDWAGRYHEQFF	TGCGCCAGCAGCCAAGATTGGGCGGGGAGATACCATGAGCAGTTCTTT
TRBV5-1	NA	NA	TRBJ1-6	CASSLGGENSPLHF	TGCGCCAGCAGCTTGGGTGGGGAAAATTCACCCCTCCACTTT
TRBV28	TRBD1	NA	TRBJ2-7	CASSPPPGQGGYEQYF	TGTGCCAGCAGTCCACCACCTGGACAGGGGGGATACGAGCAGTACTTC
TRBV12-3/TRBV12-4	NA	NA	TRBJ2-7	CASLRRGTYEQYF	TGTGCCAGCCTTAGGCGGGGCACTTACGAGCAGTACTTC
TRBV11-2	TRBD2	NA	TRBJ2-1	CASSFRRTSYSEQFF	TGTGCCAGCAGCTTTAGAAGGACTAGCTACAGTGAGCAGTTCTTC
TRBV4-1	NA	many	TRBJ2-2	CASSQDRKGGELFF	TGCGCCAGCAGCCAAGATCGTAAGGGCGGGGAGCTGTTTTTT
TRBV6-2/TRBV6-3	NA	many	TRBJ2-3	CASTRRADTQYF	TGTGCCAGTACTAGACGGGCAGATACGCAGTATTTT
TRBV7-9	NA	NA	TRBJ1-6	CASISGSGSPLHF	TGTGCCAGCATCTCGGGGTCCGGCTCACCCCTCCACTTT
TRBV6-6	NA	NA	TRBJ1-5	CASRGTENQSQHF	TGTGCCAGCAGAGGGACGGAAAATCAGTCCCAGCATTTT
TRBV5-4	NA	NA	TRBJ2-1	CASSEDPGDYEQFF	TGTGCCAGCAGCGAAGACCCCGGGGACTATGAGCAGTTCTTC
TRBV12-3/TRBV12-4	NA	many	TRBJ2-7	CASSFQQGSYEQYF	TGTGCCAGCAGTTTTCAACAGGGCTCCTACGAGCAGTACTTC
TRBV4-1	NA	many	TRBJ2-3	CASSPRERGTDTQYF	TGCGCCAGCAGCCCGAGGGAAAGGGGCACAGATACGCAGTATTTT
TRBV11-2	NA	NA	TRBJ2-7	CANSSVTVQEEQYF	TGTGCCAACAGCTCTGTGACTGTCCAGGAGGAGCAGTACTTC
TRBV12-3/TRBV12-4	NA	NA	TRBJ2-5	CASSSVAWQETQYF	TGTGCCAGCAGTTCAGTCGCCTGGCAAGAGACCCAGTACTTC
TRBV11-1	TRBD2	NA	TRBJ2-7	CASSAGLAGGPLCEQYF	TGTGCCAGCAGCGCGGGACTAGCGGGAGGGCCTTTATGCGAGCAGTACTTC
TRBV7-8	NA	NA	TRBJ1-6	CASSSYQGQDLNSPLHF	TGTGCCAGCAGCTCATATCAGGGTCAGGACCTTAACTCACCCCTCCACTTT
TRBV7-9	TRBD1	NA	TRBJ2-3	CASSPGTDSTTDTQYF	TGTGCCAGCAGCCCGGGGACAGACTCCACCACAGATACGCAGTATTTT
TRBV5-1	NA	few	TRBJ2-3	CASSLAYRASTDTQYF	TGCGCCAGCAGCTTGGCCTACAGGGCCAGCACAGATACGCAGTATTTT
TRBV6-6	TRBD1	many	TRBJ1-2	CASSYSTGVGYTF	TGTGCCAGCAGTTACTCGACAGGGGTGGGCTACACCTTC
TRBV28	NA	NA	TRBJ2-4	CASSLPGMAKNIQYF	TGTGCCAGCAGTTTGCCGGGTATGGCCAAAAACATTCAGTACTTC
TRBV11-1	TRBD1	medium-sized	TRBJ2-7	CASSMDRDGEQYF	TGTGCCAGCAGCATGGACAGGGACGGAGAGCAGTACTTC
TRBV6-6	TRBD2	NA	TRBJ2-7	CASTLSSGSYEQYF	TGTGCCAGCACTTTATCTAGCGGGAGCTACGAGCAGTACTTC
TRBV6-1	NA	NA	TRBJ1-6	CASSDRKDSPLHF	TGTGCCAGCAGTGATCGAAAGGATTCACCCCTCCACTTT
TRBV29-1	TRBD2	many	TRBJ2-7	CSVGVPGLAGVWVTEQYF	TGCAGCGTCGGCGTTCCGGGACTAGCGGGAGTATGGGTCACCGAGCAGTACTTC